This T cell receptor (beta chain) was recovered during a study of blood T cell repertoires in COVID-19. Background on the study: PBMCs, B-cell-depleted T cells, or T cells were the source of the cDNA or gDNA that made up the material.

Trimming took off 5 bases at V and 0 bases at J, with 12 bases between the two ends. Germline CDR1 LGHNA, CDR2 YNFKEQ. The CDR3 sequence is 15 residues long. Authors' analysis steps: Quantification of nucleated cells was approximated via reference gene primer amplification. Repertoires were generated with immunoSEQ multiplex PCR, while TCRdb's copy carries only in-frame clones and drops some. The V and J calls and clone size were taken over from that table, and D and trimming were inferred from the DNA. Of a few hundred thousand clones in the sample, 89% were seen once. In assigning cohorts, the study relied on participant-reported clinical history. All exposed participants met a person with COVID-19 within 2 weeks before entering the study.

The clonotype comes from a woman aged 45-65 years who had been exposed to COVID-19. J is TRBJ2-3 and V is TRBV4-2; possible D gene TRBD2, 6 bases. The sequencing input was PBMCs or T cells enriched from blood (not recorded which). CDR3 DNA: TGTGCCAGCAGCGAGATTGGGGGGAGCACAGATACGCAGTATTTT. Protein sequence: CASSEIGGSTDTQYF.